The clone carrying this T cell receptor beta chain occurred many times. Time point described: newly diagnosed GD, antithyroid drugs for less than 3 months. There was RNA extracted from PBMCs, and the TCR library was made from it. V lost 4 bases, J lost 3 bases, and 24 bases lay in between. This CDR3 has 18 amino acids. The V gene's germline CDR1 is KGHSH and CDR2 LQKENI. This sample is drawn from a study of regulatory T cells in long-lasting Graves disease. Whole-study context: For under 3 months, newly diagnosed Graves' patients had been taking antithyroid drugs.

CDR3-region Arm-PCR and iRepertoire HTBI primers produced the TCR beta libraries. TCRdb reprocessed the multiplex PCR reads with MiXCR, giving one entry per CDR3 protein. The sample lists about 320,000 distinct CDR3 sequences, 15% to 20% occurring once. The sequence was obtained from a female donor with Graves disease. The gene calls are TRBV18 and TRBJ1-2, with D possibly TRBD1 on 5 matching bases. The sample was peripheral blood mononuclear cells (PBMCs), taken at new diagnosis, from a patient treated with antithyroid drugs. The CDR3, as DNA: TGTGCCAGCTCACGCAGGGACCAATATGCGCCCCCAGACTATGGCTACACCTTC. Translating it yields CASSRRDQYAPPDYGYTF.